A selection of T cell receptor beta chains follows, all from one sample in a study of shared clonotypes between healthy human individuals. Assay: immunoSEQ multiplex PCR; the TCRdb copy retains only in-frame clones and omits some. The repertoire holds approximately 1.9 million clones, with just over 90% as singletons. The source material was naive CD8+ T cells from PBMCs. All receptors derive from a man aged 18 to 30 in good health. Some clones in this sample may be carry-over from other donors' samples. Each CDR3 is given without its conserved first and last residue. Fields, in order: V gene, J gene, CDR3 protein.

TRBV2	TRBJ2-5	ASSEGQGAISKTQY
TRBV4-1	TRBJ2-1	ASSQGGPTVEQF
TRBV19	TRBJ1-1	ASSVGGTEAF
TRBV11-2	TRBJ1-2	ASSLDWRTGAFGYT
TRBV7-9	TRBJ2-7	ASSHWTSSYEQY
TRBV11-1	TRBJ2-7	ASSPTSGAYEQY
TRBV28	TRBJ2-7	ASSLQGETPGEQY
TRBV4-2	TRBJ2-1	ASSQEDGRIGYNEQF
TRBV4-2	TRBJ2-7	ASSQGGSTYEQY
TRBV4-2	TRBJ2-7	ASSASWGEGSYEQY
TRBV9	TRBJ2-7	ASSAGQESSYEQY
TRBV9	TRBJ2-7	ASSEGLAGTYEQY
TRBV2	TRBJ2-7	ASRFSYEQY
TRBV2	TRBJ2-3	ASSVPLAGANTDTQY
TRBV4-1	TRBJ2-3	ASSQDPRATDTQY
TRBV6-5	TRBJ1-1	ASSSGGMNTEAF
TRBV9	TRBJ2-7	ASSVEGATGEQY
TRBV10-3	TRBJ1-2	ATRGRGYT
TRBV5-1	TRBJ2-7	ASSLGWTGVSDEQY
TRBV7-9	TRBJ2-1	ASSLDGNYNEQF
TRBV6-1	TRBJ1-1	ASSWGEIRSEAF
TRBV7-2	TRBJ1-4	ASSSDRGREKLF
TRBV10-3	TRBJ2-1	AISDVRNSSNEQF
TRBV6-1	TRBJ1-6	ASSESRDSASSYNSPLH
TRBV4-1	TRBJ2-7	ASSLIIADEQY
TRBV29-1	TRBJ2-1	SVEMAGGPINNEQF
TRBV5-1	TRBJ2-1	ASTLVGAGSYHEQF
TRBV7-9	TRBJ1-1	ASSLHEGEAF
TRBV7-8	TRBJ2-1	ASSADFFPGQF
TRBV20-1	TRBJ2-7	SARDLLEQY
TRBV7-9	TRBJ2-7	ASRPKTDSYEQY
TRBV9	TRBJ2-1	ASGQGSYNEQF
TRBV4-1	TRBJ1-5	ASSQEWPARAGNQPQH
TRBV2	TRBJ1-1	ASSRPAGYTEAF
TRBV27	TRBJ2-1	ASSSNPIFEQF
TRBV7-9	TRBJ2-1	ASSSQTSGSSPLYNEQF
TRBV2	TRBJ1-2	ASRQQGQGNYGYT
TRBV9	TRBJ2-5	ASSVANGQETQY
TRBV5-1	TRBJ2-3	ASSGAGLAGVLDTQY
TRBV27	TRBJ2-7	ASSFAGSFYEQY
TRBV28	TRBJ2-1	ASSSPDPGPTGNEQF
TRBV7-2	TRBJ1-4	ASSSTRGLGQNEKLF
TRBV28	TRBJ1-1	ASSENTEAF
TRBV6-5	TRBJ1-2	ASTTGVGDYGYT
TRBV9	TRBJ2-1	ASSPGLATNEQF
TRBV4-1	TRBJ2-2	ASTRDYLEAVANTGELF
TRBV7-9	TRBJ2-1	ASSQAGLNNEQF
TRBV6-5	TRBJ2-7	ASTLRGGAYEQY
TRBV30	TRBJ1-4	AWTWTGITEKLF
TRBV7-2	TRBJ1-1	ASTRDLNTEAF
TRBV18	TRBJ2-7	ASSPPVGGYEQY
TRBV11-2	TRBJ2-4	ASSSVLGGAKNIQY
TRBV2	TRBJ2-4	ASSEYTGAAKNIQY
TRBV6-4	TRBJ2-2	ASSDSGDTGELF
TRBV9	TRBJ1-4	ASSVEADEKLF